This paragraph covers one TCR beta chain sequence. What it recognizes is unknown. The data stem from a study of vaccination and CD4 T cells after COVID-19. Treatment described: approximately 10-day PBMC culture with coronavirus spike peptide pools or control peptides (ViraFEST assay). In the ViraFEST assay, peptide-pool expansion preceded TCR sequencing of expanded clonotypes. The Oncomine TCR Beta short-read assay sequenced DNA from cultured CD4+ T cells. In TCRdb, the PCR reads were re-called with MiXCR into one record per CDR3 protein. The sample lists around 15,000 distinct CDR3 sequences; less than 70% were seen once. The trim removed 4 bases at V and 7 bases at J, leaving 10 bases unmatched. CDR1 is MNHEY and CDR2 is SVGAGI in the germline V gene. The CDR3 sequence is 16 residues long.

The sample taken for sequencing was CD4+ T cells from blood, cultured in vitro. The gene calls are TRBV6-5 and TRBJ1-4; 9 bases match TRBD1. The clonotype comes from a human donor who had recovered from COVID-19. In DNA, the CDR3 is TGTGCCAGCAGTTCGCCGGGACAGGGCCTCTCTGAAAAACTGTTTTTT. It codes for CASSSPGQGLSEKLFF.